This note documents a single T cell receptor beta chain sequence. Its antigen is currently unknown. The CDR3 length is 13 residues. The V and J ends lost 1 base and 5 bases respectively, with 8 bases between them. Germline loops: CDR1 SGHTA, CDR2 FQGTGA. This specimen comes from a study of CD8+CD57+ T cells in acquired aplastic anemia. Study findings and constraints: Between the patient and control groups, CD8+ Simpson's diversity did not differ significantly.

It was patients with CD8+CD57+ cell expansion by flow cytometry who were chosen for sequencing. It was genomic DNA that served as the template for profiling TCR beta VDJ and CDR3. Via MiXCR, TCRdb re-called the reads, giving one row per CDR3 protein. The table lists some 160,000 distinct CDR3 sequences, around half of them singletons. The sample was sorted CD4+, CD8+, or CD8+CD57+ T cells (not recorded which) from PBMCs. The clonotype originates from a human donor with aplastic anemia. The V and J genes are TRBV7-3 and TRBJ1-1; TRBD1 is a possible D gene (5 bases). CDR3 region: CASSLIRGTEAFF. CDR3 in DNA: TGTGCCAGCAGCTTAATCCGGGGGACTGAAGCTTTCTTT.